This T cell receptor beta chain was sequenced for a study of CD8+ T cells in alopecia areata. Overall study findings and caveats: Although TCR sharing was seen in mice, sharing across patients was less clear, possibly for HLA-related reasons. Especially in alopecia totalis/universalis, lesional scalp showed greater clonality than normal scalp did.

As the sequencing template, cDNA was produced by extracting RNA and reverse transcribing it. Method: immunoSEQ multiplex PCR; TCRdb's copy keeps in-frame clones and lacks some. The sample lists roughly 120,000 clones; roughly 69% were seen once. Remarks on this clone: Its antigen is still unknown.

This CDR3 is 13 amino acids long. V dropped 2 bases and J dropped 4 bases, with 8 bases sitting between them. Germline V gives CDR1 SEHNR, CDR2 FQNEAQ (reference sequence). The sample was CD4+ T cells sorted from blood. The receptor was derived from a human donor in good health. The chain has TRBV7-9 and TRBJ1-2; D ambiguous. The CDR3 DNA reads as TGTGCCAGCAGCTTACTCACGGCCTATGGCTACACCTTC. Translation gives CASSLLTAYGYTF.